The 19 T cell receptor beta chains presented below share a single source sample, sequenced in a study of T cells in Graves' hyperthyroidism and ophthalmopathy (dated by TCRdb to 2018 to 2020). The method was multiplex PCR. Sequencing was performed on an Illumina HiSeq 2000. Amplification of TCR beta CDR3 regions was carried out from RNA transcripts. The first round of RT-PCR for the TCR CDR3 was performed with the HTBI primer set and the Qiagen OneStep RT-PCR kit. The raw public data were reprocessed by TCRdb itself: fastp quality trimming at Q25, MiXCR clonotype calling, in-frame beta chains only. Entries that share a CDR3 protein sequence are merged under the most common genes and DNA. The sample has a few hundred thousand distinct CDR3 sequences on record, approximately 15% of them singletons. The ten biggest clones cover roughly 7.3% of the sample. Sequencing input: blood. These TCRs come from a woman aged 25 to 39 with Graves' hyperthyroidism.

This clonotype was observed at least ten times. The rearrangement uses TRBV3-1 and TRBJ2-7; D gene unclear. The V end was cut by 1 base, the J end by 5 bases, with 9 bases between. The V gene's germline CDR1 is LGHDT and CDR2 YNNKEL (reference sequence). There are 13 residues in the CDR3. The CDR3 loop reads CASSQVGVDEQYF. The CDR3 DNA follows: TGTGCCAGCAGCCAAGTTGGGGTGGACGAGCAGTACTTC.

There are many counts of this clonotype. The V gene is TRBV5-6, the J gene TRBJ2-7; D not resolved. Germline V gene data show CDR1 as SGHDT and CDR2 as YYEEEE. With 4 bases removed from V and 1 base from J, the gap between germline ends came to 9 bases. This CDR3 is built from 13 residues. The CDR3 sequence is CASSPGRSYEQYF. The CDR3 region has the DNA TGTGCCAGCAGCCCAGGACGGTCCTACGAGCAGTACTTC.

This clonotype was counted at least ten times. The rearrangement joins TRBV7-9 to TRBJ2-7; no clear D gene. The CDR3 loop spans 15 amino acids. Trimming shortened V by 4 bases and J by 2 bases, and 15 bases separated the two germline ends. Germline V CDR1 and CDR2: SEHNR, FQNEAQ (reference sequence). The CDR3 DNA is TGTGCCAGCAGCTCGAACGAAGGGTTGCCCTACGAGCAGTACTTC. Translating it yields CASSSNEGLPYEQYF.

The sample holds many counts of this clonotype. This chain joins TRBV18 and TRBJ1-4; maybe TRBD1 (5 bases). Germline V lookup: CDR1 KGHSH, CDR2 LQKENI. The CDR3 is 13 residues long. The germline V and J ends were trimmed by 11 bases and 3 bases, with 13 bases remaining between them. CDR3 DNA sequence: TGTGCCTCTGCCCAGGGCGCTAATGAAAAACTGTTTTTT. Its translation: CASAQGANEKLFF.

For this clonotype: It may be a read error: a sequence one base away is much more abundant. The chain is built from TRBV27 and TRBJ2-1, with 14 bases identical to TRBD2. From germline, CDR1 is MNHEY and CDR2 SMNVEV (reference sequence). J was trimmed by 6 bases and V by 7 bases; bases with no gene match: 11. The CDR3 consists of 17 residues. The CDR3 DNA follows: TGTGCCAGCATAGGGACTAGCGGGAGTCGGGGATTCAATGAGCAGTTCTTC. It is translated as CASIGTSGSRGFNEQFF.

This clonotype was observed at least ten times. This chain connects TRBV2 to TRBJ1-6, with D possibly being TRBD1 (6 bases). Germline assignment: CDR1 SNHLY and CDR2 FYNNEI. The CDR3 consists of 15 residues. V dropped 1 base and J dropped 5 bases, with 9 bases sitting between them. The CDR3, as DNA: TGTGCCAGCAGTGAAGACAGGGAGGATAATTCACCCCTCCACTTT. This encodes CASSEDREDNSPLHF.

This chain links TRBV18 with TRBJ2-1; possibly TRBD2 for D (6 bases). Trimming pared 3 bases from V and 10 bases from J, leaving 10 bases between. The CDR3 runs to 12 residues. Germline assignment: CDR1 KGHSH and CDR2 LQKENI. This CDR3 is CASSPQGGEQFF. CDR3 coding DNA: TGTGCCAGCTCACCGCAGGGAGGCGAGCAGTTCTTC.

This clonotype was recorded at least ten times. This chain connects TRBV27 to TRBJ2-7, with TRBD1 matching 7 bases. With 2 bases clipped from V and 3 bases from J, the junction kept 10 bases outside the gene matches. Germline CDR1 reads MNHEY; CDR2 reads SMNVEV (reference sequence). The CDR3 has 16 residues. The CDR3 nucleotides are TGTGCCAGCAGTTTACGGACAGGCCCCTTGGGCTACGAGCAGTACTTC. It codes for CASSLRTGPLGYEQYF.

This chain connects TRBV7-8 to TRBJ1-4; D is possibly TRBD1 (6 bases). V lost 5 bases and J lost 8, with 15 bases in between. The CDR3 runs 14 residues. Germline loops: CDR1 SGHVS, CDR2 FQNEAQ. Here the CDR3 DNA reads TGTGCCAGCAGCCCCCCGGGGGGCTACGAAAAACTGTTTTTT. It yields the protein CASSPPGGYEKLFF.

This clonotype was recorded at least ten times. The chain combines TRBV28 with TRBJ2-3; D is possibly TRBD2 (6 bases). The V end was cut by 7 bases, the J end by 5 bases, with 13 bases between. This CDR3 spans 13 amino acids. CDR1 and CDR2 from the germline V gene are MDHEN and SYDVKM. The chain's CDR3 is CASNPGGVDTQYF. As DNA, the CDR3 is TGTGCCAGCAACCCTGGCGGGGTAGATACGCAGTATTTT.

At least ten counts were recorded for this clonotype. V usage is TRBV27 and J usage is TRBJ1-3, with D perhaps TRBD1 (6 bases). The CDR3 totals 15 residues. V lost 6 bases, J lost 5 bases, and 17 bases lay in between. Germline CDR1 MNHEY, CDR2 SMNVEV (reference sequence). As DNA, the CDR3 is TGTGCCAGCAGGCCACAGGGTGCTGTGCGAAACACCATATATTTT. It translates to CASRPQGAVRNTIYF.

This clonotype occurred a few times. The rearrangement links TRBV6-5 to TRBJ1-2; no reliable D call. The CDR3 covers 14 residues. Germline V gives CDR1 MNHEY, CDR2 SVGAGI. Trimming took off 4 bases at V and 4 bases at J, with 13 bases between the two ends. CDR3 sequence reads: CASSLREGSYGYTF. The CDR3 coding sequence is TGTGCCAGCAGTTTAAGGGAAGGCAGCTATGGCTACACCTTC.

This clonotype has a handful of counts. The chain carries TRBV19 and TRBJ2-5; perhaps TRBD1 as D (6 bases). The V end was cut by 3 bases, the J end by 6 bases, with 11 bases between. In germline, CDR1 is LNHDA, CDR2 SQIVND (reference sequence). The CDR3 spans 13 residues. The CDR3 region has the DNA TGTGCCAGTAGTATGGGGGACATTCAGACCCAGTACTTC. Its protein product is CASSMGDIQTQYF.

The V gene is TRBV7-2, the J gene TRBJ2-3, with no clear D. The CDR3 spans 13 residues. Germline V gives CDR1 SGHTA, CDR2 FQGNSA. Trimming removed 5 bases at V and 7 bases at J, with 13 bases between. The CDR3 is CASSPSPVHTQYF. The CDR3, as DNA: TGTGCCAGCAGCCCCTCCCCGGTTCATACGCAGTATTTT.

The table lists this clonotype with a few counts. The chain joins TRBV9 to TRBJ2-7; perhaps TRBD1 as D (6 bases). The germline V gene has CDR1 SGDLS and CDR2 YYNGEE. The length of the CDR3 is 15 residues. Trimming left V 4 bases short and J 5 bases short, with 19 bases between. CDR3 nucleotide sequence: TGTGCCAGCAGCACCCGCTCACAGGGTTTCCACGAGCAGTACTTC. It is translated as CASSTRSQGFHEQYF.

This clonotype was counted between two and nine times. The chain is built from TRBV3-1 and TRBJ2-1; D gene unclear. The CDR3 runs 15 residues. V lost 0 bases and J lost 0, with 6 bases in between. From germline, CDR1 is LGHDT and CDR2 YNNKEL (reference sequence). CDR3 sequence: CASSQDSRSYNEQFF. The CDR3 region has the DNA TGTGCCAGCAGCCAAGACTCGCGCTCCTACAATGAGCAGTTCTTC.

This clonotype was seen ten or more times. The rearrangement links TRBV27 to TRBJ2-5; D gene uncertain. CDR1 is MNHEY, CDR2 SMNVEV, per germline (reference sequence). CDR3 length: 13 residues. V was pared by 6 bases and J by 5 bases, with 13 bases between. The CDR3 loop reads CASRSELVETQYF. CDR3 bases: TGTGCCAGCAGGAGCGAGTTGGTGGAGACCCAGTACTTC.

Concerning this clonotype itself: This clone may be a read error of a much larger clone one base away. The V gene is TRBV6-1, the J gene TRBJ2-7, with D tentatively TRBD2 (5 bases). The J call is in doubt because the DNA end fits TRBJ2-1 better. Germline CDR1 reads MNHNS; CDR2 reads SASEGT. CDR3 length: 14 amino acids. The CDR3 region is CASSRGSFSYEQFF. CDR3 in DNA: TGTGCCAGCTCGAGAGGGTCCTTCTCCTACGAGCAGTTCTTC.

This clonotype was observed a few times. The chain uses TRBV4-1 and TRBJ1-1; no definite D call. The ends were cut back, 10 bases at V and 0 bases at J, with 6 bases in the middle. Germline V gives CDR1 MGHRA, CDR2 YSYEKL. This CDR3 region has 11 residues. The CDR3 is CATRLNTEAFF. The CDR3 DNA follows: TGCGCCACCCGATTGAACACTGAAGCTTTCTTT.